This entry lists 2 T cell receptor beta chains sequenced from one sample in a study of T cell changes during pregnancy in multiple sclerosis. The assay was immunoSEQ multiplex PCR, and TCRdb's table has in-frame clones only and misses some. The sample has just under 80,000 clones, about 94% seen once; the top ten hold around 0.75%. Sequenced here: peripheral blood, sampled in the second trimester of pregnancy. Every receptor here comes from a female donor in good health, enrolled as a control in a pregnancy study.

V gene TRBV6-5 combines with J gene TRBJ1-2; possible D gene TRBD1, 6 bases. Looked up from germline, CDR1 is MNHEY and CDR2 is SVGAGI. V was cut by 5 bases and J by 6 bases, with 16 bases left in between. The CDR3 covers 14 residues. CDR3 sequence (DNA): TGTGCCAGCAGTGCATCAACAGGGAAGGATGGCTACACCTTC. This translates into CASSASTGKDGYTF.

This chain uses TRBV12-5 with TRBJ1-3, with D unclear. Germline CDR1 reads LGHNT; CDR2 reads FRNRAP. Trimming took off 1 base at V and 8 bases at J, with 21 bases between the two ends. The CDR3 is made up of 17 amino acids. The CDR3 nucleotides are TGTGCTAGTGGTTTGGCGACGGGAGGTTTGGAAGGGTACACCATATATTTT. Residues: CASGLATGGLEGYTIYF.